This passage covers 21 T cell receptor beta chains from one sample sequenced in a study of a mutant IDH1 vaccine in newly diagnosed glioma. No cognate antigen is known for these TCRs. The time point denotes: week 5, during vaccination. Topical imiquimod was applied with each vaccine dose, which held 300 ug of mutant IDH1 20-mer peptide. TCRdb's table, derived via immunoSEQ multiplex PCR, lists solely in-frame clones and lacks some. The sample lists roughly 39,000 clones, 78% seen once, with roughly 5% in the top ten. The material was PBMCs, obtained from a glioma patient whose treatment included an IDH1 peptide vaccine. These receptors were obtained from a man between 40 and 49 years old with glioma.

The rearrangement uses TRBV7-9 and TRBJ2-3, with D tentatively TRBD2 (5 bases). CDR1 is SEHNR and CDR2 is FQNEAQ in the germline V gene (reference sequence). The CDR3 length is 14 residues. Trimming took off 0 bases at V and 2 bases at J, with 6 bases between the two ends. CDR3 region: CASSLASATDTQYF. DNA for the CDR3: TGTGCCAGCAGCTTAGCTAGCGCCACAGATACGCAGTATTTT. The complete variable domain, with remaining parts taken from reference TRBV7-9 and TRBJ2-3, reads DTGVSQNPRHKITKRGQNVTFRCDPISEHNRLYWYRQTLGQGPEFLTYFQNEAQLEKSRLLSDRFSAERPKGSFSTLEIQRTEQGDSAMYLCASSLASATDTQYFGPGTRLTVL.

CDR3 protein: CASSLSFRDSFYGYTF. For the CDR3, the DNA is TGTGCCAGCAGTTTATCTTTCCGGGACAGTTTCTATGGCTACACCTTC. The chain recombines TRBV27 with TRBJ1-2; 7 nucleotides align to TRBD1. CDR3 length: 16 amino acids. After removal of 0 bases from V and 4 bases from J, the junction contained 8 bases not matched to a gene. The germline CDR1 and CDR2 sequences are MNHEY and SMNVEV (reference sequence).

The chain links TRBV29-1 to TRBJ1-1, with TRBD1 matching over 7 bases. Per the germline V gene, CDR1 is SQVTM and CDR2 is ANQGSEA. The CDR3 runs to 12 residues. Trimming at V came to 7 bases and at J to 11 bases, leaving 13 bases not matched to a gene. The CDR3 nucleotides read TGCAGCGCCAAGGGGGGTCAGGGGGACGCTTTCTTT. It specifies CSAKGGQGDAFF.

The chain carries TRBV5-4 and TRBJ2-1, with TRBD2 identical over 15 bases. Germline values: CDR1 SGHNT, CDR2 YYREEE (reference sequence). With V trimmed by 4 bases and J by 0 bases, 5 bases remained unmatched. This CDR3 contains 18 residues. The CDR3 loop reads CASSKGTSGGSSYNEQFF. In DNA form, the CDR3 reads TGTGCCAGCAGCAAAGGGACTAGCGGGGGGAGCTCCTACAATGAGCAGTTCTTC. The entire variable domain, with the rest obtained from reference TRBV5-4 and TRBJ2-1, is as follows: ETGVTQSPTHLIKTRGQQVTLRCSSQSGHNTVSWYQQALGQGPQFIFQYYREEENGRGNFPPRFSGLQFPNYSSELNVNALELDDSALYLCASSKGTSGGSSYNEQFFGPGTRLTVL.

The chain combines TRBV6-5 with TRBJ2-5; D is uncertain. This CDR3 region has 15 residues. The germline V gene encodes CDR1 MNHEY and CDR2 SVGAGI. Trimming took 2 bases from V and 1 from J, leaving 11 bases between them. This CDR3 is CASSYGWVSQETQYF. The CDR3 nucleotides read TGTGCCAGCAGTTACGGGTGGGTCAGCCAAGAGACCCAGTACTTC.

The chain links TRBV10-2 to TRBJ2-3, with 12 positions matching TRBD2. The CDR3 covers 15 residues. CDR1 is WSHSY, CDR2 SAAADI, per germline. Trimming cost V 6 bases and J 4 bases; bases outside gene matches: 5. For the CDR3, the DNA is TGCGCCAGCAGACCTCTAGCGGGGGGGTCAGATACGCAGTATTTT. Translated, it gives CASRPLAGGSDTQYF.

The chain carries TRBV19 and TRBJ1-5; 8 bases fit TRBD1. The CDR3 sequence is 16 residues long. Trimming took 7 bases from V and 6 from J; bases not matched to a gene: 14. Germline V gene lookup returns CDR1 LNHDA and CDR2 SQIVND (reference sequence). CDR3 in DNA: TGTGCCAGTAATATGGCCGGGGCAGGGGGCAGTCAGCCCCAGCATTTT. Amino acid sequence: CASNMAGAGGSQPQHF.

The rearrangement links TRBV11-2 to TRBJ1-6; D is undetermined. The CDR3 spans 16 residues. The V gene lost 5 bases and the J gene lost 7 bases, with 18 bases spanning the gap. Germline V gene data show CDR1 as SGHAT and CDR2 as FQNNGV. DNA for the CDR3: TGTGCCAGCAGCAAACGGCGATACTTGGGAAATTCACCCCTCCACTTT. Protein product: CASSKRRYLGNSPLHF.

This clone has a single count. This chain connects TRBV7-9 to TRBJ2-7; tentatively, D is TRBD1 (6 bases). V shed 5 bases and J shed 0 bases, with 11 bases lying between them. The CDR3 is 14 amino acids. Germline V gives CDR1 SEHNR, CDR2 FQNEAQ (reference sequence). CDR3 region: CASSPTGFSYEQYF. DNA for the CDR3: TGTGCCAGCAGCCCTACAGGGTTCTCCTACGAGCAGTACTTC.

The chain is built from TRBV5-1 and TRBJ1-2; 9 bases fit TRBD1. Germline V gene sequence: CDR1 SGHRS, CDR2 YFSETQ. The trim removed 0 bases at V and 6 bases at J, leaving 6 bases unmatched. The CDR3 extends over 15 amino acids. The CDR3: CASSLAGTGRDGYTF. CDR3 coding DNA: TGCGCCAGCAGCTTGGCCGGGACAGGGAGGGATGGCTACACCTTC.

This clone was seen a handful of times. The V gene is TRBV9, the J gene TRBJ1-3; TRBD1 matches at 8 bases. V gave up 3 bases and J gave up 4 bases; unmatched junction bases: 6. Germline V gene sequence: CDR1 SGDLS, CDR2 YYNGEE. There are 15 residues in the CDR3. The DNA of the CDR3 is TGTGCCAGCAGCGCGGGACAGGCTGCAGGAAACACCATATATTTT. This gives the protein CASSAGQAAGNTIYF.

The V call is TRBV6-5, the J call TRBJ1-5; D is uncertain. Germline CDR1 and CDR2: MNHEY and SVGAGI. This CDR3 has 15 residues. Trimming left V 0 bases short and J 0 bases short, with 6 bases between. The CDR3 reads CASSYSSDSNQPQHF. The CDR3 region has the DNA TGTGCCAGCAGTTACTCGAGCGATAGCAATCAGCCCCAGCATTTT.

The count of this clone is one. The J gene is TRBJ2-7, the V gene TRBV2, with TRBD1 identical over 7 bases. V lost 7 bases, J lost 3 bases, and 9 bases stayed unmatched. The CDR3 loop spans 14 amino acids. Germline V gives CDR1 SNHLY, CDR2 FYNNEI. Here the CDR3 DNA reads TGTGCCAGCAATGATCAGGGGGTGAGCTACGAGCAGTACTTC. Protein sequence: CASNDQGVSYEQYF.

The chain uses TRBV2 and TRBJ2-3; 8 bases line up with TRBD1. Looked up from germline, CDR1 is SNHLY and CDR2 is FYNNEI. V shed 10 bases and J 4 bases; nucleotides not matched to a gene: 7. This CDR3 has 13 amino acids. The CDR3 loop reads CATRTGLSDTQYF. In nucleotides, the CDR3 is TGTGCCACCAGGACAGGGTTATCAGATACGCAGTATTTT.

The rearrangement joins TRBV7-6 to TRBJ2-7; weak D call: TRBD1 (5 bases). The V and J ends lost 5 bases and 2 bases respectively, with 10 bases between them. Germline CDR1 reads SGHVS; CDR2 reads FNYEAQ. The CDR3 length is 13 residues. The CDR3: CASSLDRTYEQYF. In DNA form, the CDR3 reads TGTGCCAGCAGCCTTGACAGAACCTACGAGCAGTACTTC.

CDR3 DNA sequence: TGTGCCAGTAGTTGGGGGCGCGGGAACACTGAAGCTTTCTTT. This sequence encodes CASSWGRGNTEAFF. The J gene is TRBJ1-1, the V gene TRBV19; a possible D gene is TRBD1 (6 bases). The length of the CDR3 is 14 residues. V lost 5 bases to trimming and J lost 1 base, with 11 bases between them. CDR1 and CDR2 from the germline V gene are LNHDA and SQIVND (reference sequence).

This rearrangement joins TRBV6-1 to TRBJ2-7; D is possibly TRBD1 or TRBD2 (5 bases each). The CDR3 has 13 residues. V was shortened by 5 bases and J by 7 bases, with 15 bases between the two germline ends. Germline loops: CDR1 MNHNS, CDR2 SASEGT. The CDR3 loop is CASSLTGTGEQYF. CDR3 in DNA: TGTGCCAGCAGTCTAACCGGGACGGGAGAGCAGTACTTC.

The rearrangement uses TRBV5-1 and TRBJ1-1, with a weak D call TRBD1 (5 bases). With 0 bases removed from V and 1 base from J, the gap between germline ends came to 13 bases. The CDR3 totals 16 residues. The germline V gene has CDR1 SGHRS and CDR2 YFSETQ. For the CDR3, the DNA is TGCGCCAGCAGCTTGGCGGGGGAAACAGGGAACACTGAAGCTTTCTTT. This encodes CASSLAGETGNTEAFF.

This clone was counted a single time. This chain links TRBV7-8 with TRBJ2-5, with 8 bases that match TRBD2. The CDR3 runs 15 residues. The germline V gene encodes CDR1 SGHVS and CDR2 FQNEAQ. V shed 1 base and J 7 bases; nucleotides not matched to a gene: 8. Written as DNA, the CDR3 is TGTGCCAGCAGCTTAGATTGGGGACTAGTCTTGACCCAGTACTTC. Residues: CASSLDWGLVLTQYF.

The CDR3 here is CASSLFGTMDYNEQFF. The DNA for the CDR3 is TGCGCCAGCAGCTTGTTCGGGACAATGGACTACAATGAGCAGTTCTTC. The gene calls are TRBV5-1 and TRBJ2-1, with a possible D match to TRBD1 (6 bases). The germline gives CDR1 SGHRS, CDR2 YFSETQ. V lost 1 base, J lost 3 bases, and 14 bases lay in between. The CDR3 runs 16 residues.

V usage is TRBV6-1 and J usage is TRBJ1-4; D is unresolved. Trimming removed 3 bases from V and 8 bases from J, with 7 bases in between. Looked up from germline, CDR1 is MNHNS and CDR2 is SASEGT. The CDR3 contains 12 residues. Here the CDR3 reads CASSEDVEKLFF. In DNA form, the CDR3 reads TGTGCCAGCAGTGAGGACGTGGAAAAACTGTTTTTT.